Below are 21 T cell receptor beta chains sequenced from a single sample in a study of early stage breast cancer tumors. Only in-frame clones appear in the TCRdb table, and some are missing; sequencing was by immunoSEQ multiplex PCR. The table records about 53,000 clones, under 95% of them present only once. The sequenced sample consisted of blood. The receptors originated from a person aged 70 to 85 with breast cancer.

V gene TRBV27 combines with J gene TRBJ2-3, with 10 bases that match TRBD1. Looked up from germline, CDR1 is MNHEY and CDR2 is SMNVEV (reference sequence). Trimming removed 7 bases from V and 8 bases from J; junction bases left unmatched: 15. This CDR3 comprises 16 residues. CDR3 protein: CASTLLRDRGLSTQYF. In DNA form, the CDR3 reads TGTGCCAGCACCCTTTTGAGGGACAGGGGACTTAGTACGCAGTATTTT.

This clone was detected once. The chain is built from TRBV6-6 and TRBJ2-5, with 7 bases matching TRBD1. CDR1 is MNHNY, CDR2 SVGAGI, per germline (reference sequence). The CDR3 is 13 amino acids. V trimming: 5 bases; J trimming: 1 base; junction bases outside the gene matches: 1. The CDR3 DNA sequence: TGTGCCAGCAGTAGGACAGGCCAAGAGACCCAGTACTTC. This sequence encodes CASSRTGQETQYF.

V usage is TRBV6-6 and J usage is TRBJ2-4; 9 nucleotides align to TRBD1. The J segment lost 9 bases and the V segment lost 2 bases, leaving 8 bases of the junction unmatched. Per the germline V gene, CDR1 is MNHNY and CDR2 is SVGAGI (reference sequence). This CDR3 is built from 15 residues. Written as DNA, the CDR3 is TGTGCCAGCAGTTACGATAGACAGGGGGTCGGCATTCAGTACTTC. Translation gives CASSYDRQGVGIQYF.

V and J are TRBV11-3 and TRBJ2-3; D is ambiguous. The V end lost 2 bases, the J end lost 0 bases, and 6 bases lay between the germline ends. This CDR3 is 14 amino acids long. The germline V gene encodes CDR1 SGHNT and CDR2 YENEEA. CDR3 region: CASSLLTSTDTQYF. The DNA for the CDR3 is TGTGCCAGCAGCTTACTTACTAGCACAGATACGCAGTATTTT.

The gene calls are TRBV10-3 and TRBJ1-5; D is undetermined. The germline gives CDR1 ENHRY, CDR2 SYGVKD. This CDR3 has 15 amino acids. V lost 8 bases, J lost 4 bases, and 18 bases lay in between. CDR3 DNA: TGTGCCATCTCCCCCGGTCCAGACAAAAATCAGCCCCAGCATTTT. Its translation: CAISPGPDKNQPQHF.

CDR3 amino acids: CATSRDSLGLGYGYTF. The CDR3 DNA reads TGTGCCACCAGCAGAGATTCACTAGGGCTCGGCTATGGCTACACCTTC. The chain links TRBV15 to TRBJ1-2, with unresolved D. Trimming removed 0 bases at V and 4 bases at J, with 15 bases between. Germline V gene lookup returns CDR1 LNHNV and CDR2 YYDKDF (reference sequence). This CDR3 comprises 16 residues.

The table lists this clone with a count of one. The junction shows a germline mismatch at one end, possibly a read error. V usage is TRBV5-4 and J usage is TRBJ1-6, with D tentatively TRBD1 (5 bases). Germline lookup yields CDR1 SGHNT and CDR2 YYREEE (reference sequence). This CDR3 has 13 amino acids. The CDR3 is CASSWGTVSSLHF. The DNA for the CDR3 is TGTGCCAGCAGCTGGGGGACTGTTTCATCCCTCCACTTT. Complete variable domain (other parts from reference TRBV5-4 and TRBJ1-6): ETGVTQSPTHLIKTRGQQVTLRCSSQSGHNTVSWYQQALGQGPQFIFQYYREEENGRGNFPPRFSGLQFPNYSSELNVNALELDDSALYLCASSWGTVSSLHFGNGTRLTVT.

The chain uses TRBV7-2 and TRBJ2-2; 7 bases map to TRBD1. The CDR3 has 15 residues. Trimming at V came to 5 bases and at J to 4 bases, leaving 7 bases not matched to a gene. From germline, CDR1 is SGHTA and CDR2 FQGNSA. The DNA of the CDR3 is TGTGCCAGCAGCATGAGGGCAGGGGGCACCGGGGAGCTGTTTTTT. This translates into CASSMRAGGTGELFF.

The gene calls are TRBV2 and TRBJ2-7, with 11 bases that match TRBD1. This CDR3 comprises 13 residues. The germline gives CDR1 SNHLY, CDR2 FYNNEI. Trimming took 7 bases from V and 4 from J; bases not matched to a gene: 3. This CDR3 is CASTGTGGYEQYF. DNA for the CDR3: TGTGCCAGCACCGGGACAGGGGGGTACGAGCAGTACTTC.

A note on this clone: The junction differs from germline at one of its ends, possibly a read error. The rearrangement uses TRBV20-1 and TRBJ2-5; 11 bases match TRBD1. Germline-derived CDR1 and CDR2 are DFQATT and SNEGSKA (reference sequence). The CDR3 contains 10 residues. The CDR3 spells CSAGGTGGDF. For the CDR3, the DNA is TGCAGTGCTGGGGGGACAGGGGGAGACTTC.

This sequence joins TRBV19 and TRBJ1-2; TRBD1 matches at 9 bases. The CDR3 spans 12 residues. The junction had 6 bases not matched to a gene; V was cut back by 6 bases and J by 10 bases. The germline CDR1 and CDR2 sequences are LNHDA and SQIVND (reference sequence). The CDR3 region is CASSGQGRNYTF. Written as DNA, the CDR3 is TGTGCCAGTAGCGGACAGGGGAGAAACTACACCTTC. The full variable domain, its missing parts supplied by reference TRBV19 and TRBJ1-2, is DGGITQSPKYLFRKEGQNVTLSCEQNLNHDAMYWYRQDPGQGLRLIYYSQIVNDFQKGDIAEGYSVSREKKESFPLTVTSAQKNPTAFYLCASSGQGRNYTFGSGTRLTVV.

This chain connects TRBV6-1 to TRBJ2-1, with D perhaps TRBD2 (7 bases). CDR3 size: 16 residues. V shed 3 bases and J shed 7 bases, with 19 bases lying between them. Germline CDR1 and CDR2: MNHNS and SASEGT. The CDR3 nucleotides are TGTGCCAGCAGTGACTGGGGGGGCCCCCACGGGAATGAGCAGTTCTTC. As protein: CASSDWGGPHGNEQFF.

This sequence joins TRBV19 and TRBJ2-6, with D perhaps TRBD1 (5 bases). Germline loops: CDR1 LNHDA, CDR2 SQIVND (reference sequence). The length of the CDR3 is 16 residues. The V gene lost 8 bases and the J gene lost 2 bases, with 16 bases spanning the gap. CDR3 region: CASRRGGTTGANVLTF. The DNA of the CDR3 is TGTGCCAGTCGAAGGGGCGGTACTACTGGGGCCAACGTCCTGACTTTC.

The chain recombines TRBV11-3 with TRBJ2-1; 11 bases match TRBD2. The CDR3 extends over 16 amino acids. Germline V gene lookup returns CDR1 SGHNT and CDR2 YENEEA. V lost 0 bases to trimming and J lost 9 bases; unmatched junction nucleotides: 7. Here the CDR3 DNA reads TGTGCCAGCAGCTTAGACCTAGCGGGGGGTATTGGTGAGCAGTTCTTC. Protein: CASSLDLAGGIGEQFF.

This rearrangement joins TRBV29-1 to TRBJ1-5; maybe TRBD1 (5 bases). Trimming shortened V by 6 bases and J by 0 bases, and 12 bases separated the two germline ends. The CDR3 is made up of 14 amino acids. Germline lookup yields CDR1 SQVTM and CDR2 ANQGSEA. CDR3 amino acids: CSVGGGYSNQPQHF. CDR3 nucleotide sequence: TGCAGCGTGGGGGGTGGCTATAGCAATCAGCCCCAGCATTTT.

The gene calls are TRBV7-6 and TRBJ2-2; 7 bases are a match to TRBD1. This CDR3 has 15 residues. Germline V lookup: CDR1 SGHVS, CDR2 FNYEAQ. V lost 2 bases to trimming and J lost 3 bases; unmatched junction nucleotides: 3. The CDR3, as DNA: TGTGCCAGCAGCTTACTGACAGGGCACACCGGGGAGCTGTTTTTT. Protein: CASSLLTGHTGELFF.

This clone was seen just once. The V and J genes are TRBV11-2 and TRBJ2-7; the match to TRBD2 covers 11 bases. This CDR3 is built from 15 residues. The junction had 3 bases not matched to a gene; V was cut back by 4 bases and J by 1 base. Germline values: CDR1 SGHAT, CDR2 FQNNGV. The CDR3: CASSSLAGGSYEQYF. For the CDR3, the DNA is TGTGCCAGCAGCTCCCTAGCGGGGGGTTCCTACGAGCAGTACTTC.

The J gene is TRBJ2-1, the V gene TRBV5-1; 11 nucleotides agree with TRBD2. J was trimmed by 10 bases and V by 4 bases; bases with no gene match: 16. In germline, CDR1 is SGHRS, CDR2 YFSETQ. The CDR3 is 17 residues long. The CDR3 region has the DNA TGCGCCAGCAGCCCGACTAGCGGGATGGCCCCATCCCGCGAGCAGTTCTTC. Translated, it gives CASSPTSGMAPSREQFF.

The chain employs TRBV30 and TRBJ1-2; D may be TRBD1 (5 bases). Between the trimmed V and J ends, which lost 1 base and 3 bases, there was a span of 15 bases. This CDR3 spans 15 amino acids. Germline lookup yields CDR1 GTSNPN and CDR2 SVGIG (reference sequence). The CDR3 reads CAWSDPGTGDYGYTF. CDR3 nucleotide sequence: TGTGCCTGGAGTGATCCAGGGACGGGGGACTATGGCTACACCTTC.

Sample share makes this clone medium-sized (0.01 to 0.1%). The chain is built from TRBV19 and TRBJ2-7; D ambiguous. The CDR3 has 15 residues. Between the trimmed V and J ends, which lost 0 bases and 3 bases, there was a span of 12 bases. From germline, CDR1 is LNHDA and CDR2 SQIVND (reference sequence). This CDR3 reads CASSIDETAGYEQYF. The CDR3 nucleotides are TGTGCCAGTAGTATAGATGAAACGGCAGGCTACGAGCAGTACTTC.

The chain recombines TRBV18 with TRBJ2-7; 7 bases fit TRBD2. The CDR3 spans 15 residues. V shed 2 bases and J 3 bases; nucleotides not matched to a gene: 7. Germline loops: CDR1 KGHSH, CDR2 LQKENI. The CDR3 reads CASSPTGGTFYEQYF. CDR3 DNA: TGTGCCAGCTCACCAACGGGGGGTACCTTCTACGAGCAGTACTTC.